The text below deals with one T cell receptor beta chain. What it recognizes is unknown. The trim removed 5 bases at V and 0 bases at J, leaving 4 bases unmatched. The CDR3 contains 14 residues. Germline CDR1 and CDR2: GTSNPN and SVGIG (reference sequence). The naive CD8 population came from CD45RO-negative cells selected for CCR7, without terminally differentiated effector memory CD45RA+ cells. Once extracted for a subset, genomic DNA was divided evenly among several immunoSEQ plates. Sorted-subset replicate PCR reactions were performed with around 200 ng DNA, corresponding to tens of thousands of T cell genomes. Here immunoSEQ multiplex PCR was the method, and the copy in TCRdb shows in-frame clones only, minus some. The sample has around 2,000,000 clones, about 93% seen once. This sample stems from a study of shared clonotypes between healthy human individuals. General study findings and limits: It was observed that roughly 5.4% of naive CD4 clonotypes were shared across a few donors.

This receptor was taken from a man between 18 and 29 years old in good health. Some clones in this sample may be carry-over from other donors' samples. The V gene is TRBV30, the J gene TRBJ2-1; 7 bases agree with TRBD1. The sample consisted of naive CD8+ T cells from PBMCs. CDR3: CAWGRDSSYNEQFF. The CDR3 DNA sequence: TGTGCCTGGGGCCGGGACAGCTCCTACAATGAGCAGTTCTTC.